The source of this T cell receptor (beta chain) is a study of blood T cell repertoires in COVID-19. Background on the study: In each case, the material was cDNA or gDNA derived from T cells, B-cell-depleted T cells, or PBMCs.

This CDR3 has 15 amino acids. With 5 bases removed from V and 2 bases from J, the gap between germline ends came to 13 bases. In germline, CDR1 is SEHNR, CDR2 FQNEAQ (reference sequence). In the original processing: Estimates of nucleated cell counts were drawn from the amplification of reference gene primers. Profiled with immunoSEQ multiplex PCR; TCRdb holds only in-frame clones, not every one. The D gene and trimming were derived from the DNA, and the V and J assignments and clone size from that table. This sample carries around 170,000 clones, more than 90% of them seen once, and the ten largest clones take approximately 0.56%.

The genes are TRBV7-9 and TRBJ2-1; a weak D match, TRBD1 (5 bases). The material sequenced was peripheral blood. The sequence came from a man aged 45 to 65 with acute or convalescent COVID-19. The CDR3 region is CASSTRVFTYNEQFF. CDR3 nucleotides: TGTGCCAGCAGCACCAGGGTTTTCACCTACAATGAGCAGTTCTTC.